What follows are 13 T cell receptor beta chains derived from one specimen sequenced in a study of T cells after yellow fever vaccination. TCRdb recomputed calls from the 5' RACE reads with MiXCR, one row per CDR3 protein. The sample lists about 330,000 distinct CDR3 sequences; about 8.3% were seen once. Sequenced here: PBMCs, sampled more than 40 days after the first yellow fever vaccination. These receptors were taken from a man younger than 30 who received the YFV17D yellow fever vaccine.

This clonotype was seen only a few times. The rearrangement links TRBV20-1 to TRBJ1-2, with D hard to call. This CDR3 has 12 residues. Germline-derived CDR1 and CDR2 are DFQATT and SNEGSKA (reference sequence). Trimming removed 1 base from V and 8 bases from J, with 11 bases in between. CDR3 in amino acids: CSARVDWTGYTF. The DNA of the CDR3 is TGCAGTGCTAGAGTTGATTGGACGGGCTACACCTTC.

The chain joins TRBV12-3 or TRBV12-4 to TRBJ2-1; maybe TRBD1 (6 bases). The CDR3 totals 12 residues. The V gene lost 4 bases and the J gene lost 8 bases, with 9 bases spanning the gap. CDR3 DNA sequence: TGTGCCAGCAGTTGGCAGGGGTATGAGCAGTTCTTC. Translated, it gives CASSWQGYEQFF.

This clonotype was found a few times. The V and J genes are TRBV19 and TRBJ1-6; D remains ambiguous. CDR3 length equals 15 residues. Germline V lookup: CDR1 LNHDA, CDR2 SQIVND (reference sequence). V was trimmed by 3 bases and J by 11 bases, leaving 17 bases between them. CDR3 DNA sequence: TGTGCCAGTAGTATTACCGGACGCGATAAGGCACCCCTCCACTTT. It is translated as CASSITGRDKAPLHF. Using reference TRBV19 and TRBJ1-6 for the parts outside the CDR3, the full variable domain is DGGITQSPKYLFRKEGQNVTLSCEQNLNHDAMYWYRQDPGQGLRLIYYSQIVNDFQKGDIAEGYSVSREKKESFPLTVTSAQKNPTAFYLCASSITGRDKAPLHFGNGTRLTVT.

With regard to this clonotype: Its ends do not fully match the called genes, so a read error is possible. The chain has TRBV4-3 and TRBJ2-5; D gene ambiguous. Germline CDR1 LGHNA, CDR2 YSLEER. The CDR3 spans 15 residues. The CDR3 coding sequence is TGCACCAGCAGCCAAGATTTCGAGCCGCAAGAGACCCAGTACTTC. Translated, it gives CTSSQDFEPQETQYF.

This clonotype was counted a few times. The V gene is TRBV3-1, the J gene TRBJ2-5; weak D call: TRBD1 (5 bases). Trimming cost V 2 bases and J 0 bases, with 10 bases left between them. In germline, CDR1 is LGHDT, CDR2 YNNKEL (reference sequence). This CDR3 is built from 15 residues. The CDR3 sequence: CASSQPSGYQETQYF. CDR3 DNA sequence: TGTGCCAGCAGCCAACCCTCAGGGTACCAAGAGACCCAGTACTTC.

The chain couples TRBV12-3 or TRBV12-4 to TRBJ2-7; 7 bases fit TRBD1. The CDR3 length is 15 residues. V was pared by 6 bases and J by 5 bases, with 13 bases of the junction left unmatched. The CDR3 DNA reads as TGTGCCAGCAGCGATTCGGTCCGACAGGGTGACGAGCAGTACTTC. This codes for CASSDSVRQGDEQYF.

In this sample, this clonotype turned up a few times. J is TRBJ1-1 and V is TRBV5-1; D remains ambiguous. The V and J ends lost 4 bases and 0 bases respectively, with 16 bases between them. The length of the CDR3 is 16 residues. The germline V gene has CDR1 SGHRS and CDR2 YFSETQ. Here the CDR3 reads CASSDVTGTMNTEAFF. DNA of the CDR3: TGCGCCAGCAGCGACGTAACGGGCACTATGAACACTGAAGCTTTCTTT.

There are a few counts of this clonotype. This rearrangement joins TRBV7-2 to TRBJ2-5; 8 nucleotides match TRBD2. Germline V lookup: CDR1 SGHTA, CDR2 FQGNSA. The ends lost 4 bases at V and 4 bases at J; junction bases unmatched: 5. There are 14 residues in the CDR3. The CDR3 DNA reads TGTGCCAGCAGCTGGCCTAGCGGGTTAGAGACCCAGTACTTC. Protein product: CASSWPSGLETQYF.

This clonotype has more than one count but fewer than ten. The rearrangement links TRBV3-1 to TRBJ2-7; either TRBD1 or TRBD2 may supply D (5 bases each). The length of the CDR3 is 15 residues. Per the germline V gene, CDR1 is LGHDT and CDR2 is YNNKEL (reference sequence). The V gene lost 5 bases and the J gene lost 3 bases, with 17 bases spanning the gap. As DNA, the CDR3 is TGTGCCAGCAGCTCGTCCCGGGACGGAGGCTACGAGCAGTACTTC. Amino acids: CASSSSRDGGYEQYF.

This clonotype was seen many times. The DNA for the CDR3 is TGCAGTGCTCTCGACGGGGGAGCCTACGAGCAGTACGTC. Protein product: CSALDGGAYEQYV. The chain carries TRBV20-1 and TRBJ2-7, with a weak D call TRBD2 (6 bases). V lost 5 bases, J lost 2 bases, and 13 bases lay in between. This CDR3 contains 13 residues. Germline V gene data show CDR1 as DFQATT and CDR2 as SNEGSKA (reference sequence).

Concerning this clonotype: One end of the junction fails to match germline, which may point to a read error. The CDR3 protein is CASSLAGGPKETQYF. For the CDR3, the DNA is TGTGCCAGCAGTCTAGCGGGGGGGCCTAAAGAGACCCAGTACTTC. The chain links TRBV12-3 or TRBV12-4 to TRBJ2-5; 12 nucleotides agree with TRBD2. The CDR3 runs to 15 residues.

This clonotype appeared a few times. CDR3 DNA: TGCGCCAGCAGCCCGACAGGGAGCACTGAAGCTTTCTTT. It encodes CASSPTGSTEAFF. The gene calls are TRBV5-1 and TRBJ1-1; 7 bases are shared with TRBD1. Trimming took 4 bases from V and 4 from J; bases not matched to a gene: 4. In germline, CDR1 is SGHRS, CDR2 YFSETQ. The CDR3 totals 13 residues.

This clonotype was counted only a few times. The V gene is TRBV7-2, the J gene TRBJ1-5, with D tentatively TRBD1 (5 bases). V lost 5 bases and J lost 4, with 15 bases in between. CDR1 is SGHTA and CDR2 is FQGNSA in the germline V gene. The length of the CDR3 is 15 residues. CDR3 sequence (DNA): TGTGCCAGCAGCCCCTGGGCGGGGGTTAATCAGCCCCAGCATTTT. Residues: CASSPWAGVNQPQHF.